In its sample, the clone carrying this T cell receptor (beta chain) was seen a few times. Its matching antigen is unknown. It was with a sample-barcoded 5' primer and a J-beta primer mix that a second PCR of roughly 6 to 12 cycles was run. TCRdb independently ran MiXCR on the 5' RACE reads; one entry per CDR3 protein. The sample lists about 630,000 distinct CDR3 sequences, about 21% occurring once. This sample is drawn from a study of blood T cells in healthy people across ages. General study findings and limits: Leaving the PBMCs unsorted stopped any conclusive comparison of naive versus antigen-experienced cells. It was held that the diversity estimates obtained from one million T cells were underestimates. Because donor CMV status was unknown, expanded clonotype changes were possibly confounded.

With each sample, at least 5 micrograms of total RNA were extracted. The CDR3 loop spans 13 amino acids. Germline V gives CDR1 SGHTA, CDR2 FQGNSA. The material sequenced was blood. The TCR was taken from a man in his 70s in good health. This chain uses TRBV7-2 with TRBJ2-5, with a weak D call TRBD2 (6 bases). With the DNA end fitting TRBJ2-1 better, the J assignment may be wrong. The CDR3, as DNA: TGTGCCAGCAGCGGGGCTAGCGCAAGTGAGCAGTTCTTC. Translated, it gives CASSGASASEQFF.